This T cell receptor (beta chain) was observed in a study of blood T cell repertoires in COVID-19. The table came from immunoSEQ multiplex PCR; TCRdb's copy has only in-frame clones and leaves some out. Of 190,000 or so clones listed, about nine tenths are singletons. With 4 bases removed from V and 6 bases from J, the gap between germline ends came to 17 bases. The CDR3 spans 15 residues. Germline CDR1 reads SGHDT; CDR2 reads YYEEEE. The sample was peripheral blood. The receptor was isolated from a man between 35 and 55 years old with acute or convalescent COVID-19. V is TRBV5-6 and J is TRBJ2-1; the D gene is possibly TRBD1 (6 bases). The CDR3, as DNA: TGTGCCAGCAGCCCACCTGACAGGCTAACCAATGAGCAGTTCTTC. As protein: CASSPPDRLTNEQFF. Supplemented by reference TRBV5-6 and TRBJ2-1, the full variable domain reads DAGVTQSPTHLIKTRGQQVTLRCSPKSGHDTVSWYQQALGQGPQFIFQYYEEEERQRGNFPDRFSGHQFPNYSSELNVNALLLGDSALYLCASSPPDRLTNEQFFGPGTRLTVL.